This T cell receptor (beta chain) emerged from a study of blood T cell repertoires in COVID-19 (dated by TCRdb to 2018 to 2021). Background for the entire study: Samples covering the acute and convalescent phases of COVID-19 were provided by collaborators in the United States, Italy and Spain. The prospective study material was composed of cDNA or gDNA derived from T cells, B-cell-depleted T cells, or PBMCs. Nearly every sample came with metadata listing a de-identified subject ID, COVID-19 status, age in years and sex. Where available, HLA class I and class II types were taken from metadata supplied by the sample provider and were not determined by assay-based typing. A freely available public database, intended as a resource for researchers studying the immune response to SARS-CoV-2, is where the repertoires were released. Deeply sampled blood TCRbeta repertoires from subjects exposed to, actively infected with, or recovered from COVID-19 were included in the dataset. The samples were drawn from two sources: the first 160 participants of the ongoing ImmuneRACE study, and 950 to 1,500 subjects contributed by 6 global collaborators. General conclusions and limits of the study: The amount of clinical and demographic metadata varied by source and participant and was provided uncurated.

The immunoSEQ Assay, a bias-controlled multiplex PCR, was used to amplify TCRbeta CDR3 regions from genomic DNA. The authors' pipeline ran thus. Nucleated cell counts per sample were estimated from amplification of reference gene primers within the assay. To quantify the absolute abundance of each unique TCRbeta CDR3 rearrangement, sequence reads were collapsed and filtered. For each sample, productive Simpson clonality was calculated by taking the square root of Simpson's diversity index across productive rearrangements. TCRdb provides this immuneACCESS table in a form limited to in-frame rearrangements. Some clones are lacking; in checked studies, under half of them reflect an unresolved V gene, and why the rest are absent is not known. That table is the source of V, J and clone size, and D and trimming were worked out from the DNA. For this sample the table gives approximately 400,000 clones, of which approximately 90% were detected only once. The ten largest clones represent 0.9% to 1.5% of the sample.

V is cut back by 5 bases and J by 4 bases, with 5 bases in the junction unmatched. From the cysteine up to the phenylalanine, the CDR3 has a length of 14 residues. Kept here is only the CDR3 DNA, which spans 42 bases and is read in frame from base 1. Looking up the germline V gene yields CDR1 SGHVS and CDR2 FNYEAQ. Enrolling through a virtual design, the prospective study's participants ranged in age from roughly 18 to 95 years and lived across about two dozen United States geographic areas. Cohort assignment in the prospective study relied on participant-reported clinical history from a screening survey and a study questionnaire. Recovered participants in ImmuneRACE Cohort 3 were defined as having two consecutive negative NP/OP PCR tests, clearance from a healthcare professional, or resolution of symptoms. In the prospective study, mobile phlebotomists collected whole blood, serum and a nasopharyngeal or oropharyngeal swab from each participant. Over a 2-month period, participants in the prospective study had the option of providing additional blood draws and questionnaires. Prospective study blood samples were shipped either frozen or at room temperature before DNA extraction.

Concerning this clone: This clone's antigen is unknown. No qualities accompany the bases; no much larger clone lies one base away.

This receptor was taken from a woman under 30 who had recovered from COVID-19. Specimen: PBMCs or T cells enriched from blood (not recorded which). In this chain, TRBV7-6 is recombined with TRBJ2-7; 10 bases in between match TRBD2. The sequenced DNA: TGTGCCAGCAGCAAAGCGGGGGGGACTTACGAGCAGTACTTC. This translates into CASSKAGGTYEQYF.